The clone carrying this T cell receptor beta chain was observed at least ten times. Its matching antigen is unknown. The sample belongs to a study of regulatory T cells in long-lasting Graves disease. Study-level points and caveats: TCR diversity was lower in persistent Graves' patients than in newly diagnosed ones.

The time point is: newly diagnosed GD, antithyroid drugs for less than 3 months. Extracted RNA from PBMCs served as the source of the TCR library. For TCR beta, libraries came from iRepertoire HTBI primers and Arm-PCR of CDR3 regions. A single record per CDR3 protein comes from TCRdb applying MiXCR to the multiplex PCR reads. The data show over 500,000 distinct CDR3 sequences, with about 16% seen just once and 18% held by the top ten. Germline V gene lookup returns CDR1 KGHSH and CDR2 LQKENI. Trimming pared 3 bases from V and 8 bases from J, leaving 10 bases between. The CDR3 has 12 amino acids. These same data were also listed under a study on T cells in Graves' hyperthyroidism and ophthalmopathy.

The TCR sequence derives from a woman aged 25 to 45 with Graves disease. V and J are TRBV18 and TRBJ1-2, with D possibly matching TRBD1 (6 bases). Here the sequenced sample was peripheral blood mononuclear cells (PBMCs), taken at new diagnosis, from a patient treated with antithyroid drugs. The CDR3 DNA follows: TGTGCCAGCTCACCGCCGGACAGCGGCTACACCTTC. The encoded protein is CASSPPDSGYTF.